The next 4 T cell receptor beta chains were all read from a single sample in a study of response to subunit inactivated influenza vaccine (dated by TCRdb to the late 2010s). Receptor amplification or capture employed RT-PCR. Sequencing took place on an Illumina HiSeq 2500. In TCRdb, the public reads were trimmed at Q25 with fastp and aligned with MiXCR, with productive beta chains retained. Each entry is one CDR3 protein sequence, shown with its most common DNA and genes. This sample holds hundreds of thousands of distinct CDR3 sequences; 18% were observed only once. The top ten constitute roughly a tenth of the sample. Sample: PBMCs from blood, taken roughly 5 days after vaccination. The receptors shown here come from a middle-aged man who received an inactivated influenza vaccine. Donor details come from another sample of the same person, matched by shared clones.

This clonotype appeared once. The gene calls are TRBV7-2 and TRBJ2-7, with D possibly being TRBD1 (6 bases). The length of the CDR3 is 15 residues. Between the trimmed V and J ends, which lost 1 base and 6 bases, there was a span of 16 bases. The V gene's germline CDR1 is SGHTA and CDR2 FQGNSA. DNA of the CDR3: TGTGCCAGCAGCTTAGAAACAGGGCCCCAAGGCGAGCAGTACTTC. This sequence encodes CASSLETGPQGEQYF.

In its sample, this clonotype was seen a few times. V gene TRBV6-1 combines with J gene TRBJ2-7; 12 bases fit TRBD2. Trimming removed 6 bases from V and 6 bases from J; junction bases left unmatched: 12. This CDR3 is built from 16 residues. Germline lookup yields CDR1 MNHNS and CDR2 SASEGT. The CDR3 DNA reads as TGTGCCAGCAGCCCTCTCCTAGCGGGAGGGCCCGTCGAGCAGTACTTC. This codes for CASSPLLAGGPVEQYF.

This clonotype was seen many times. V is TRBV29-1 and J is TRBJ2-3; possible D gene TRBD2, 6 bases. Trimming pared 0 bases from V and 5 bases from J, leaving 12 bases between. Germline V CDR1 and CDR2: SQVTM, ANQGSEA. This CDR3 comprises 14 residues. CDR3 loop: CSVEESGVQDTQYF. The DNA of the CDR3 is TGCAGCGTTGAAGAATCGGGAGTGCAAGATACGCAGTATTTT.

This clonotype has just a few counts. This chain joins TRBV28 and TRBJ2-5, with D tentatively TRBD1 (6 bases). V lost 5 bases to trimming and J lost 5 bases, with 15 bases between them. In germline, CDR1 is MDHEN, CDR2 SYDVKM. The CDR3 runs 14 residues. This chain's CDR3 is CASSLPRGWETQYF. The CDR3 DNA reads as TGTGCCAGCAGTCTTCCGAGGGGGTGGGAGACCCAGTACTTC. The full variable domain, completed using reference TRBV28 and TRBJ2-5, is DVKVTQSSRYLVKRTGEKVFLECVQDMDHENMFWYRQDPGLGLRLIYFSYDVKMKEKGDIPEGYSVSREKKERFSLILESASTNQTSMYLCASSLPRGWETQYFGPGTRLLVL.